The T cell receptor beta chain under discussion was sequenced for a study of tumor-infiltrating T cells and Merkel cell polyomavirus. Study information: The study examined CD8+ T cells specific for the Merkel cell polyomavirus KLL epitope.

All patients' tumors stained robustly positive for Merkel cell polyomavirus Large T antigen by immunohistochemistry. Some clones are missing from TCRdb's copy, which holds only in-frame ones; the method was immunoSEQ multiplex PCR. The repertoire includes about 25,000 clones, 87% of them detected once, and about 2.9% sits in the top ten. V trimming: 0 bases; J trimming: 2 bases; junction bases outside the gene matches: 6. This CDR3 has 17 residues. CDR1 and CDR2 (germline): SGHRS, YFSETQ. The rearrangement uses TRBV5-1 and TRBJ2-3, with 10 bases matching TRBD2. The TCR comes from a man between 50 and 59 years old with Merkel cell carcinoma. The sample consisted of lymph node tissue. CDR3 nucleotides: TGCGCCAGCAGCTTGGCCACGACTAGCGGGTACACAGATACGCAGTATTTT. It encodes CASSLATTSGYTDTQYF. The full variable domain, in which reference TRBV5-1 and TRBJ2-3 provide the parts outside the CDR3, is KAGVTQTPRYLIKTRGQQVTLSCSPISGHRSVSWYQQTPGQGLQFLFEYFSETQRNKGNFPGRFSGRQFSNSRSEMNVSTLELGDSALYLCASSLATTSGYTDTQYFGPGTRLTVL.